This section outlines one T cell receptor beta chain sequence together with its context. Repertoires were generated with immunoSEQ multiplex PCR, while TCRdb's copy carries only in-frame clones and drops some. The sample comprises about 55,000 clones, around nine tenths of which are singletons, and around 8% rests with the top ten. The CDR3 length is 16 residues. Looked up from germline, CDR1 is SGHAT and CDR2 is FQDESV (reference sequence). V lost 5 bases to trimming and J lost 4 bases; unmatched junction nucleotides: 5. The source of the sample is a study of blood T cell repertoires in COVID-19. Background on the study: Spain, Italy and the United States supplied samples that represented acute and convalescent COVID-19. PBMCs, B-cell-depleted T cells, or T cells were the source of the cDNA or gDNA that made up the material.

Sequenced material: peripheral blood. The sequence was obtained from a man in his fifties or sixties with active COVID-19. The chain carries TRBV11-1 and TRBJ2-3; TRBD2 matches at 14 bases. CDR3 sequence reads: CASSLRLAGGADTQYF. The CDR3 DNA sequence: TGTGCCAGCAGCCTCCGACTAGCGGGAGGGGCAGATACGCAGTATTTT. The full variable domain, with the rest looked up from reference TRBV11-1 and TRBJ2-3, is EAEVAQSPRYKITEKSQAVAFWCDPISGHATLYWYRQILGQGPELLVQFQDESVVDDSQLPKDRFSAERLKGVDSTLKIQPAELGDSAMYLCASSLRLAGGADTQYFGPGTRLTVL.